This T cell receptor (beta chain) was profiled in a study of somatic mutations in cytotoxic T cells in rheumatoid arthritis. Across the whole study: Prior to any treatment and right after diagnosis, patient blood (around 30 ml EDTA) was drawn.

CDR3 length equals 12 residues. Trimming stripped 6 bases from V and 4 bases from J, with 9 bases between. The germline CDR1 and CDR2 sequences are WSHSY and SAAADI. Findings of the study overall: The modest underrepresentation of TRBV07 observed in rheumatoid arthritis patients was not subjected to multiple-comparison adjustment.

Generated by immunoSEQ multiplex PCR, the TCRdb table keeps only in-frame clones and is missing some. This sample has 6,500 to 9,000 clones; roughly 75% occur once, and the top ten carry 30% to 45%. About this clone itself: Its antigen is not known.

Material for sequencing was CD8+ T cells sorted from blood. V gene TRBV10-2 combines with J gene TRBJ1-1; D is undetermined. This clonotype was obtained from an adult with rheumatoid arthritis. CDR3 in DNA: TGCGCCAGCAGGGAGGGCCCCACTGAAGCTTTCTTT. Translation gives CASREGPTEAFF.